The 24 T cell receptor beta chains below were found in one sample sequenced in a study of cytomegalovirus exposure and HLA in healthy donors. The PCR had 60 Vbeta and 13 Jbeta primers. Profiling relied on immunoSEQ multiplex PCR, and the TCRdb table lists in-frame clones only, not all of them. Among 180,000 or so clones listed, about 77% were seen once. The sequencing sample was made of PBMCs. These receptors were collected from a woman in her thirties in good health and CMV-seropositive.

V and J are TRBV5-6 and TRBJ1-2, with 8 bases that match TRBD1. Trimming at V came to 0 bases and at J to 5 bases, leaving 12 bases not matched to a gene. The CDR3 runs to 17 residues. Germline lookup yields CDR1 SGHDT and CDR2 YYEEEE. Here the CDR3 reads CASSLAGNRQGRYGYTF. The CDR3 region has the DNA TGTGCCAGCAGCTTGGCCGGCAATCGACAGGGGCGTTATGGCTACACCTTC. Drawing the rest from reference TRBV5-6 and TRBJ1-2, the complete variable domain is DAGVTQSPTHLIKTRGQQVTLRCSPKSGHDTVSWYQQALGQGPQFIFQYYEEEERQRGNFPDRFSGHQFPNYSSELNVNALLLGDSALYLCASSLAGNRQGRYGYTFGSGTRLTVV.

The J gene is TRBJ2-1, the V gene TRBV4-3; tentative D call: TRBD1 (5 bases). The CDR3 consists of 15 residues. Germline V gene sequence: CDR1 LGHNA, CDR2 YSLEER. Between the trimmed V and J ends, which lost 4 bases and 10 bases, there was a span of 20 bases. Here the CDR3 reads CASSPGPHTAREQFF. The CDR3 nucleotides read TGCGCCAGCAGCCCAGGGCCCCATACCGCCCGAGAGCAGTTCTTC.

The rearrangement uses TRBV28 and TRBJ2-7, with TRBD2 matching 9 bases. Germline-derived CDR1 and CDR2 are MDHEN and SYDVKM. V lost 1 base, J lost 4 bases, and 8 bases stayed unmatched. The CDR3 runs to 16 residues. CDR3 loop: CASSLLGAGGLYEQYF. CDR3 DNA sequence: TGTGCCAGCAGTTTATTGGGGGCGGGGGGGCTATACGAGCAGTACTTC. The whole variable domain, filled in from reference TRBV28 and TRBJ2-7, reads DVKVTQSSRYLVKRTGEKVFLECVQDMDHENMFWYRQDPGLGLRLIYFSYDVKMKEKGDIPEGYSVSREKKERFSLILESASTNQTSMYLCASSLLGAGGLYEQYFGPGTRLTVT.

V and J are TRBV6-1 and TRBJ2-1; tentative D call: TRBD2 (7 bases). The V gene's germline CDR1 is MNHNS and CDR2 SASEGT. V lost 0 bases and J lost 4, with 37 bases in between. CDR3 length: 24 amino acids. The CDR3 DNA is TGTGCCAGCAGTGAAGCGCCTTCAAAGCCTGTATTAGAGGGGAGGGGGTGGGCTTACAATGAGCAGTTCTTC. Protein sequence: CASSEAPSKPVLEGRGWAYNEQFF.

The chain has TRBV18 and TRBJ2-5, with D possibly being TRBD1 (6 bases). This CDR3 is built from 13 residues. Looked up from germline, CDR1 is KGHSH and CDR2 is LQKENI. V was clipped by 6 bases and J by 3 bases, with 11 bases between them. CDR3 in amino acids: CASSFSGEETQYF. The CDR3, as DNA: TGTGCCAGCTCCTTCTCAGGGGAAGAGACCCAGTACTTC.

The rearrangement joins TRBV4-1 to TRBJ2-1; tentative D call: TRBD2 (5 bases). Trimming took off 0 bases at V and 0 bases at J, with 9 bases between the two ends. This CDR3 has 16 residues. In germline, CDR1 is MGHRA, CDR2 YSYEKL. CDR3 nucleotides: TGCGCCAGCAGCCAAGACGGGAAGCGCTCCTACAATGAGCAGTTCTTC. Amino acid sequence: CASSQDGKRSYNEQFF.

As to this clone: Other DNA sequences in the sample encode the same CDR3. J is TRBJ2-7 and V is TRBV2; D is unresolved. Trimming removed 2 bases from V and 0 bases from J, with 8 bases in between. Germline lookup yields CDR1 SNHLY and CDR2 FYNNEI. The CDR3 extends over 14 amino acids. This CDR3 is CASSEKTFSYEQYF. CDR3 nucleotides: TGTGCCAGCAGTGAAAAGACTTTCTCCTACGAGCAGTACTTC. The full variable domain, its missing parts supplied by reference TRBV2 and TRBJ2-7, is EPEVTQTPSHQVTQMGQEVILRCVPISNHLYFYWYRQILGQKVEFLVSFYNNEISEKSEIFDDQFSVERPDGSNFTLKIRSTKLEDSAMYFCASSEKTFSYEQYFGPGTRLTVT.

The CDR3 region has the DNA TGTGCCAGCAGTTCCCCGGGACAGGGACTTAATGAGCAGTTCTTC. Translated: CASSSPGQGLNEQFF. This chain uses TRBV28 with TRBJ2-1; TRBD1 matches at 9 bases. The CDR3 spans 15 residues. The germline gives CDR1 MDHEN, CDR2 SYDVKM. The trim removed 4 bases at V and 7 bases at J, leaving 8 bases unmatched.

This clone appeared a few times. The chain joins TRBV9 to TRBJ2-2; 12 nucleotides match TRBD2. The V gene's germline CDR1 is SGDLS and CDR2 YYNGEE. J gave up 6 bases and V 3 bases, and 9 bases lay outside the gene matches. The CDR3 has 17 residues. The CDR3 bases are TGTGCCAGCAGCGAACAGCCTAGCGGGGGGGCGTCCGGGGAGCTGTTTTTT. It is translated as CASSEQPSGGASGELFF.

This rearrangement joins TRBV4-1 to TRBJ1-5; a possible D gene is TRBD1 (5 bases). CDR1 MGHRA and CDR2 YSYEKL come from the germline V gene. This CDR3 has 14 amino acids. Trimming took 4 bases from V and 10 from J, leaving 17 bases between them. The CDR3 nucleotides read TGCGCCAGCAGCCCTAGGTCCCAGGGCCCTCCCCAGCATTTT. Encoded protein: CASSPRSQGPPQHF.

The chain uses TRBV5-1 and TRBJ1-3; tentatively, D is TRBD1 (6 bases). CDR3 length: 17 residues. Deletions cut 1 base from V and 0 bases from J, with 14 bases between. Per germline, CDR1 SGHRS and CDR2 YFSETQ. CDR3 loop: CASSLRGGDLSGNTIYF. CDR3 DNA: TGCGCCAGCAGCTTGAGAGGGGGGGATCTCTCTGGAAACACCATATATTTT.

The chain links TRBV30 to TRBJ2-5; D remains ambiguous. Germline V gives CDR1 GTSNPN, CDR2 SVGIG (reference sequence). The CDR3 spans 16 residues. V was shortened by 5 bases and J by 0 bases, with 19 bases between the two germline ends. This chain's CDR3 is CAWGERWASYQETQYF. Written as DNA, the CDR3 is TGTGCCTGGGGCGAACGCTGGGCTTCGTACCAAGAGACCCAGTACTTC.

This clone has more than one count but fewer than ten. The rearrangement joins TRBV28 to TRBJ2-5; D may be TRBD2 (6 bases). With the DNA end fitting TRBJ2-7 better, the J assignment may be wrong. CDR3 length: 15 residues. Looked up from germline, CDR1 is MDHEN and CDR2 is SYDVKM. The CDR3 DNA reads as TGTGCCAGCACCCCGCCCGGCAGGGCGGGGTACGAGCAGTACTTC. Translated, it gives CASTPPGRAGYEQYF.

The J gene is TRBJ1-2, the V gene TRBV5-6; TRBD1 might be the D (6 bases). The V and J ends lost 4 bases and 6 bases respectively, with 16 bases between them. CDR1 SGHDT and CDR2 YYEEEE come from the germline V gene. The CDR3 totals 14 residues. The CDR3 region has the DNA TGTGCCAGCAGCCGGACAGACCTATGGGATGGCTACACCTTC. Amino acids: CASSRTDLWDGYTF. Drawing the rest from reference TRBV5-6 and TRBJ1-2, the complete variable domain is DAGVTQSPTHLIKTRGQQVTLRCSPKSGHDTVSWYQQALGQGPQFIFQYYEEEERQRGNFPDRFSGHQFPNYSSELNVNALLLGDSALYLCASSRTDLWDGYTFGSGTRLTVV.

The rearrangement links TRBV6-6 to TRBJ1-5; TRBD1 matches at 11 bases. The CDR3 sequence is 16 residues long. Unmatched junction bases numbered 2, after V lost 4 bases and J lost 0 bases. CDR1 MNHNY and CDR2 SVGAGI come from the germline V gene (reference sequence). CDR3 bases: TGTGCCAGCAGTTCGGGACAGGGGGTTAGCAATCAGCCCCAGCATTTT. Its protein product is CASSSGQGVSNQPQHF.

Only a few counts were recorded for this clone. CDR3 sequence: CASSPGTRGVANTGELFF. The CDR3 DNA sequence: TGTGCCAGCAGCCCCGGGACTCGGGGGGTGGCGAACACCGGGGAGCTGTTTTTT. The rearrangement joins TRBV4-2 to TRBJ2-2; TRBD2 matches at 7 bases. V trimming: 4 bases; J trimming: 0 bases; junction bases outside the gene matches: 11. Germline-derived CDR1 and CDR2 are LGHNA and YNFKEQ. This CDR3 contains 18 residues.

The V and J genes are TRBV28 and TRBJ1-6; D gene unclear. V was clipped by 1 base and J by 4 bases, with 11 bases between them. The CDR3 is 16 amino acids. In germline, CDR1 is MDHEN, CDR2 SYDVKM. CDR3 nucleotides: TGTGCCAGCAGTTTATCGGATGGAGTTTATAATTCACCCCTCCACTTT. Translation: CASSLSDGVYNSPLHF.

The rearrangement uses TRBV7-2 and TRBJ2-7; tentatively, D is TRBD2 (6 bases). V lost 5 bases to trimming and J lost 6 bases, with 17 bases between them. The V gene's germline CDR1 is SGHTA and CDR2 FQGNSA. The CDR3 contains 14 residues. CDR3 bases: TGTGCCAGCAGCCTAGGAGGGTTCGGGCTCGAGCAGTACTTC. Translating it yields CASSLGGFGLEQYF.

The J gene is TRBJ1-4, the V gene TRBV14; 9 bases are a match to TRBD1. Germline V CDR1 and CDR2: SGHDN, FVKESK. Trimming at V came to 4 bases and at J to 13 bases, leaving 10 bases not matched to a gene. This CDR3 has 14 residues. The CDR3 loop reads CASSLRRQGGRLFF. In DNA form, the CDR3 reads TGTGCCAGCAGCCTAAGGAGACAGGGGGGAAGACTGTTTTTT.

The chain joins TRBV6-5 to TRBJ2-7; 8 positions agree with TRBD1. Germline CDR1 and CDR2: MNHEY and SVGAGI. The CDR3 extends over 13 amino acids. V was clipped by 7 bases and J by 6 bases; unmatched bases: 8. The CDR3 bases are TGTGCCAGCAACCGGGACAGGTTAAGCGAGCAGTACTTC. Translating gives CASNRDRLSEQYF.

The genes are TRBV5-4 and TRBJ2-5; 10 bases align to TRBD2. Trimming at V came to 4 bases and at J to 5 bases, leaving 8 bases not matched to a gene. This CDR3 is built from 15 residues. The germline V gene encodes CDR1 SGHNT and CDR2 YYREEE (reference sequence). The CDR3 nucleotides read TGTGCCAGCAGCGGGGGACTAGCGAGCGAGGAGACCCAGTACTTC. It translates to CASSGGLASEETQYF.

The chain carries TRBV28 and TRBJ2-7; TRBD1 matches 9 bases. The CDR3 has 16 amino acids. After removal of 6 bases from V and 4 bases from J, the junction contained 13 bases not matched to a gene. Germline lookup yields CDR1 MDHEN and CDR2 SYDVKM. CDR3 loop: CASSWLRGQGLYEQYF. In DNA, the CDR3 is TGTGCCAGCAGCTGGTTAAGGGGACAGGGTCTTTACGAGCAGTACTTC.

The chain carries TRBV7-9 and TRBJ1-6; 9 bases align to TRBD1. CDR3 length: 14 residues. Trimming cost V 7 bases and J 9 bases; bases outside gene matches: 7. Germline CDR1 reads SEHNR; CDR2 reads FQNEAQ (reference sequence). CDR3 protein: CASTGTGRSSPLHF. CDR3 sequence (DNA): TGTGCCAGCACCGGGACAGGGCGAAGTTCACCCCTCCACTTT.

The chain recombines TRBV30 with TRBJ2-2; 10 nucleotides align to TRBD2. In germline, CDR1 is GTSNPN, CDR2 SVGIG (reference sequence). J lost 4 bases, V lost 2 bases, and 7 bases had no gene match. The CDR3 is 16 amino acids. In DNA form, the CDR3 reads TGTGCCTGGAGTCGAGCGGGGGGGCCAGGCACCGGGGAGCTGTTTTTT. Amino acids: CAWSRAGGPGTGELFF.